Below, 10 T cell receptor beta chains from the same sample are listed, as sequenced in a study of cytomegalovirus exposure and HLA in healthy donors (dated by TCRdb to 2017 to 2019). Libraries were constructed by the immunoSEQ multiplex PCR assay. A mixture of 60 forward primers for TCR Vbeta segments and 13 reverse primers for TCR Jbeta segments was used in the multiplex PCR. This immuneACCESS table, as held by TCRdb, lists in-frame sequences with V and J called but not all clones. Of the missing ones, under half trace to an unresolved V gene in checked studies; the others have no known cause. The sample data list approximately 150,000 clones, and 70% to 80% of these were observed just once. The top ten constitute around 6.6% of the sample. The sample taken for sequencing was PBMCs. These receptors were obtained from a man aged 50 or older in good health and CMV-seropositive.

This clone occurred a few times. The rearrangement joins TRBV18 to TRBJ2-1; a possible D gene is TRBD2 (5 bases). V dropped 4 bases and J dropped 6 bases, with 10 bases sitting between them. Germline V gene data show CDR1 as KGHSH and CDR2 as LQKENI. This CDR3 is 13 amino acids long. CDR3 bases: TGTGCCAGCTCACTTCAGCGGCGCAATGAGCAGTTCTTC. Protein: CASSLQRRNEQFF.

This clone was seen a few times. The chain links TRBV6-6 to TRBJ1-5; possible D gene TRBD1, 6 bases. The V end lost 2 bases, the J end lost 3 bases, and 14 bases lay between the germline ends. The CDR3 loop spans 16 amino acids. Germline V gene data show CDR1 as MNHNY and CDR2 as SVGAGI (reference sequence). This CDR3 reads CASSYGGAGDNQPQHF. CDR3 nucleotide sequence: TGTGCCAGCAGTTACGGGGGAGCAGGGGACAATCAGCCCCAGCATTTT.

V is TRBV11-3 and J is TRBJ1-1, with D possibly TRBD1 on 5 matching bases. Trimming took 5 bases from V and 2 from J, leaving 12 bases between them. The CDR3 is 14 amino acids. Germline V lookup: CDR1 SGHNT, CDR2 YENEEA. The CDR3: CASSPAGINTEAFF. CDR3 coding DNA: TGTGCCAGCAGCCCGGCAGGGATCAACACTGAAGCTTTCTTT.

The rearrangement joins TRBV14 to TRBJ2-1, with TRBD1 matching 7 bases. Germline CDR1 and CDR2: SGHDN and FVKESK. The CDR3 runs to 16 residues. The junction had 13 bases not matched to a gene; V was cut back by 4 bases and J by 7 bases. Here the CDR3 reads CASSPQTGWVENEQFF. The CDR3 nucleotides are TGTGCCAGCAGCCCTCAGACAGGGTGGGTGGAAAATGAGCAGTTCTTC.

The V gene is TRBV2, the J gene TRBJ2-1, with D possibly matching TRBD2 (6 bases). V was shortened by 4 bases and J by 6 bases, with 16 bases between the two germline ends. The CDR3 has 15 residues. Germline-derived CDR1 and CDR2 are SNHLY and FYNNEI. CDR3 residues: CASSGAHGGVNEQFF. The CDR3 DNA is TGTGCCAGCAGTGGGGCGCACGGCGGGGTCAATGAGCAGTTCTTC.

The chain uses TRBV6-5 and TRBJ1-3; possible D gene TRBD1, 5 bases. V was cut by 8 bases and J by 4 bases, with 12 bases left in between. The CDR3 is made up of 13 amino acids. CDR1 and CDR2 from the germline V gene are MNHEY and SVGAGI. The CDR3: CASHKGSGNTIYF. In DNA, the CDR3 is TGTGCCAGCCACAAGGGGTCCGGAAACACCATATATTTT.

This chain links TRBV28 with TRBJ2-3, with 8 bases identical to TRBD1. Germline trimming cut 4 bases from V and 1 base from J; bases unmatched to any gene: 7. Germline CDR1 MDHEN, CDR2 SYDVKM. The length of the CDR3 is 16 residues. The CDR3 protein is CASSSGGTGRTDTQYF. The CDR3 DNA reads as TGTGCCAGCAGTTCAGGGGGGACAGGACGCACAGATACGCAGTATTTT.

V is TRBV6-4 and J is TRBJ2-5, with D maybe TRBD2 (7 bases). The V end was cut by 0 bases, the J end by 7 bases, with 15 bases between. Per the germline V gene, CDR1 is MRHNA and CDR2 is SNTAGT. The CDR3 covers 15 residues. CDR3 nucleotides: TGTGCCAGCAGTGACTCGAATGGGGGGGCGGGGACCCAGTACTTC. It translates to CASSDSNGGAGTQYF.

This clone was seen a handful of times. The chain uses TRBV10-1 and TRBJ1-1, with TRBD1 matching 7 bases. J was trimmed by 2 bases and V by 5 bases; bases with no gene match: 5. The germline gives CDR1 WNHNN, CDR2 SYGVQD (reference sequence). This CDR3 contains 14 residues. The CDR3 DNA follows: TGCGCCAGCAGTCTGACAGGGTATAACACTGAAGCTTTCTTT. Protein: CASSLTGYNTEAFF.

About this clone itself: Sequence at one end of the junction differs from germline and may be a read error. The chain has TRBV29-1 and TRBJ2-5; TRBD1 agrees at 7 bases. CDR1 is SQVTM, CDR2 ANQGSEA, per germline. This CDR3 region has 16 residues. The CDR3 DNA follows: TGCAGCGTGGAAGCGGACAAGGAGGACAGGAGGAAGACCCAGTACTTC. Protein product: CSVEADKEDRRKTQYF. Complete variable domain (other parts from reference TRBV29-1 and TRBJ2-5): SAVISQKPSRDICQRGTSLTIQCQVDSQVTMMFWYRQQPGQSLTLIATANQGSEATYESGFVIDKFPISRPNLTFSTLTVSNMSPEDSSIYLCSVEADKEDRRKTQYFGPGTRLLVL.